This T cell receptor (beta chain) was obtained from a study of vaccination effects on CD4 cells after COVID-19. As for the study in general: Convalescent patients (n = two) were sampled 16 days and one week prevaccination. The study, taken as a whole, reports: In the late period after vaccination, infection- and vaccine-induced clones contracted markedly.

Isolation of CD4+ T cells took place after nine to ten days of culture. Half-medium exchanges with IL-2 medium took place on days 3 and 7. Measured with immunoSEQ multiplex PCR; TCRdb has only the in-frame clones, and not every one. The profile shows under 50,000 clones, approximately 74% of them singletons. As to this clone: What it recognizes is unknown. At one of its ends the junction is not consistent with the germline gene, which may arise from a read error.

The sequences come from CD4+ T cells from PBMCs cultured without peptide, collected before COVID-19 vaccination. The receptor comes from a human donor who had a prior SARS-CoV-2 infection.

CDR3 coding DNA: TGTGCTAGCAACAAACTCAGGGGGAGCAAGGTCTACGAGCAGTACTTC. This encodes CASNKLRGSKVYEQYF. The chain employs TRBV7-7 and TRBJ2-7, with 7 bases that match TRBD1. In germline, CDR1 is SSHAT, CDR2 FNYEAQ (reference sequence). The CDR3 runs 16 residues.